The 20 T cell receptor beta chains listed next were all sequenced from one sample in a study of regulatory T cells in long-lasting Graves disease. Construction of the TCR beta libraries employed iRepertoire HTBI primers in conjunction with Arm-PCR of CDR3 regions. TCRdb independently ran MiXCR on the multiplex PCR reads; one entry per CDR3 protein. The table lists hundreds of thousands of distinct CDR3 sequences, 30% of them singletons. Time point given: persistent/refractory GD, antithyroid drugs over 5 years with positive TRAb. From PBMCs, RNA was extracted and then used to make the TCR library. The sequenced sample was peripheral blood mononuclear cells (PBMCs), obtained when the disease was refractory, from a patient treated with antithyroid drugs. These receptors came from a female donor with Graves disease.

V gene TRBV29-1 combines with J gene TRBJ1-6; D is ambiguous. The V gene's germline CDR1 is SQVTM and CDR2 ANQGSEA. The CDR3 totals 12 residues. Trimming left V 4 bases short and J 7 bases short, with 8 bases between. CDR3 coding DNA: TGCAGCGTTGGGGAGAAGAATTCACCCCTCCACTTT. Translated, it gives CSVGEKNSPLHF.

For this clonotype: This may be a read error, as it is one base from a much larger clone. The chain couples TRBV28 to TRBJ1-6, with TRBD1 as a possible D gene (5 bases). The CDR3 extends over 14 amino acids. Germline-derived CDR1 and CDR2 are MDHEN and SYDVKM. CDR3 amino acids: CASRKGTDNPPLHF. DNA for the CDR3: TGTGCCAGCCGGAAGGGGACGGATAATCCACCCCTCCACTTT.

V gene TRBV2 combines with J gene TRBJ1-5; D ambiguous. V gave up 0 bases and J gave up 1 base, with 13 bases separating them. CDR3 length: 17 amino acids. Germline V gene sequence: CDR1 SNHLY, CDR2 FYNNEI. The CDR3 protein is CASSEAWGERSNQPQHF. The CDR3 DNA sequence: TGTGCCAGCAGTGAAGCATGGGGAGAACGAAGCAATCAGCCCCAGCATTTT. Full variable domain (outside the CDR3, taken from reference TRBV2 and TRBJ1-5): EPEVTQTPSHQVTQMGQEVILRCVPISNHLYFYWYRQILGQKVEFLVSFYNNEISEKSEIFDDQFSVERPDGSNFTLKIRSTKLEDSAMYFCASSEAWGERSNQPQHFGDGTRLSIL.

The chain employs TRBV10-3 and TRBJ1-1, with D tentatively TRBD1 (5 bases). Deletions cut 8 bases from V and 4 bases from J, with 8 bases between. Germline CDR1 is ENHRY and CDR2 is SYGVKD. This CDR3 comprises 11 residues. The CDR3 nucleotides read TGTGCCATCTCGAGGGGCACTGAAGCTTTCTTT. Protein: CAISRGTEAFF.

This chain connects TRBV20-1 to TRBJ1-1; tentative D call: TRBD1 (6 bases). From germline, CDR1 is DFQATT and CDR2 SNEGSKA (reference sequence). This CDR3 region has 16 residues. Between the trimmed V and J ends, which lost 0 bases and 0 bases, there was a span of 14 bases. CDR3: CSARDPGHQMNTEAFF. CDR3 sequence (DNA): TGCAGTGCTAGAGATCCGGGACATCAAATGAACACTGAAGCTTTCTTT.

The rearrangement links TRBV4-1 to TRBJ2-5; unclear D gene. Trimming took 0 bases from V and 0 from J, leaving 11 bases between them. CDR3 length: 16 residues. Germline V lookup: CDR1 MGHRA, CDR2 YSYEKL. The CDR3 sequence is CASSQESSSYQETQYF. In DNA, the CDR3 is TGCGCCAGCAGCCAAGAGTCAAGTTCGTACCAAGAGACCCAGTACTTC.

This chain joins TRBV10-3 and TRBJ1-5; weak D call: TRBD1 (6 bases). Looked up from germline, CDR1 is ENHRY and CDR2 is SYGVKD. Trimming removed 6 bases at V and 4 bases at J, with 10 bases between. This CDR3 is 13 amino acids long. The CDR3: CAIRDSGNQPQHF. CDR3 nucleotides: TGTGCCATCAGGGACAGTGGGAATCAGCCCCAGCATTTT.

There are a few counts of this clonotype. The rearrangement uses TRBV12-3 or TRBV12-4 and TRBJ1-6; D is undetermined. This CDR3 is built from 15 residues. Trimming took off 3 bases at V and 5 bases at J, with 11 bases between the two ends. The CDR3 DNA sequence: TGTGCCAGCAGTTTCTCTAACAGAGATAATTCACCCCTCCACTTT. Translated: CASSFSNRDNSPLHF.

This clonotype came up many times. This sequence joins TRBV7-9 and TRBJ2-5; D perhaps matches TRBD1 (6 bases). Deletions cut 5 bases from V and 0 bases from J, with 16 bases between. The CDR3 runs to 16 residues. Germline V gene sequence: CDR1 SEHNR, CDR2 FQNEAQ (reference sequence). The CDR3 is CASSATGPPYQETQYF. DNA of the CDR3: TGTGCCAGCAGCGCCACAGGGCCGCCGTACCAAGAGACCCAGTACTTC.

This clonotype has a handful of counts. The CDR3 DNA reads TGCAGCGTTGTGGGGGCGGGCACTGAAGCTTTCTTT. The encoded protein is CSVVGAGTEAFF. J is TRBJ1-1 and V is TRBV29-1; a possible D gene is TRBD1 (6 bases). Trimming left V 4 bases short and J 4 bases short, with 10 bases between. Germline CDR1 reads SQVTM; CDR2 reads ANQGSEA. This CDR3 spans 12 amino acids.

In its sample, this clonotype was seen a few times. This may come from a read error, since a much larger clone is one base off. The rearrangement joins TRBV25-1 to TRBJ2-5, with TRBD1 matching 8 bases. Germline V gives CDR1 MGHDK, CDR2 SYGVNS. Trimming removed 4 bases from V and 3 bases from J; junction bases left unmatched: 1. The CDR3 is 13 residues long. CDR3 region: CASSGDRKETQYF. The CDR3 DNA is TGTGCCAGCAGTGGGGACAGGAAAGAGACCCAGTACTTC.

The chain joins TRBV12-3 or TRBV12-4 to TRBJ2-7; D assignment may be TRBD1 or TRBD2 (5 bases each). The CDR3 is 14 amino acids. The germline V and J ends were trimmed by 2 bases and 4 bases, with 12 bases remaining between them. CDR3 bases: TGTGCCAGCAGTTTATCGGGGCCCCTTTACGAGCAGTACTTC. Translation gives CASSLSGPLYEQYF.

The chain carries TRBV28 and TRBJ2-5; D gene ambiguous. Trimming stripped 6 bases from V and 5 bases from J, with 19 bases between. The CDR3 covers 15 residues. Germline V gives CDR1 MDHEN, CDR2 SYDVKM. In DNA, the CDR3 is TGTGCCAGCAGCCCCAACGCGAAAGGGTGGGAGACCCAGTACTTC. This codes for CASSPNAKGWETQYF. Drawing the rest from reference TRBV28 and TRBJ2-5, the complete variable domain is DVKVTQSSRYLVKRTGEKVFLECVQDMDHENMFWYRQDPGLGLRLIYFSYDVKMKEKGDIPEGYSVSREKKERFSLILESASTNQTSMYLCASSPNAKGWETQYFGPGTRLLVL.

This clonotype has only a few counts. V usage is TRBV9 and J usage is TRBJ1-6, with D uncertain. Germline-derived CDR1 and CDR2 are SGDLS and YYNGEE. V dropped 1 base and J dropped 7 bases, with 9 bases sitting between them. This CDR3 is built from 14 residues. Written as DNA, the CDR3 is TGTGCCAGCAGCGTAAGGCAGGACAATTCACCCCTCCACTTT. This encodes CASSVRQDNSPLHF.

The CDR3 region is CASGAYNEQFF. The CDR3 coding sequence is TGTGCCAGCGGGGCTTACAATGAGCAGTTCTTC. The chain recombines TRBV11-2 with TRBJ2-1, with D perhaps matching TRBD1 (5 bases). Per the germline V gene, CDR1 is SGHAT and CDR2 is FQNNGV. The CDR3 loop spans 11 amino acids. V lost 8 bases, J lost 4 bases, and 6 bases lay in between. Full variable domain (missing parts from reference TRBV11-2 and TRBJ2-1): EAGVAQSPRYKIIEKRQSVAFWCNPISGHATLYWYQQILGQGPKLLIQFQNNGVVDDSQLPKDRFSAERLKGVDSTLKIQPAKLEDSAVYLCASGAYNEQFFGPGTRLTVL.

The gene calls are TRBV19 and TRBJ2-2; weak D call: TRBD2 (6 bases). The CDR3 runs 16 residues. Germline loops: CDR1 LNHDA, CDR2 SQIVND (reference sequence). Between the trimmed V and J ends, which lost 3 bases and 1 base, there was a span of 12 bases. The CDR3 coding sequence is TGTGCCAGTAGTATCGGGAGAGGAGGGAACACCGGGGAGCTGTTTTTT. As protein: CASSIGRGGNTGELFF.

This clonotype was seen more than once but under ten times. The chain is built from TRBV6-1 and TRBJ2-2, with a tentative D call TRBD1 (8 bases). V lost 3 bases and J lost 1, with 15 bases in between. Germline assignment: CDR1 MNHNS and CDR2 SASEGT. CDR3 length: 17 residues. In DNA, the CDR3 is TGTGCCAGCAGTGAGGGGGGGGGGACAGGGAACACCGGGGAGCTGTTTTTT. As protein: CASSEGGGTGNTGELFF.

This clonotype was seen a few times. The rearrangement uses TRBV2 and TRBJ2-7; tentative D call: TRBD1 (6 bases). Trimming took off 5 bases at V and 12 bases at J, with 17 bases between the two ends. Germline V gene sequence: CDR1 SNHLY, CDR2 FYNNEI. This CDR3 has 12 residues. CDR3 residues: CASSNDRTHGYF. The CDR3 DNA sequence: TGTGCCAGCAGTAACGACAGGACCCACGGGTACTTC.

This clonotype was found many times. The CDR3 nucleotides are TGTGCCACCAGCAGATCCCGACAGGGTGGAGATGAAAAACTGTTTTTT. Amino acids: CATSRSRQGGDEKLFF. This chain connects TRBV15 to TRBJ1-4; 7 bases line up with TRBD1. V gave up 2 bases and J gave up 6 bases; unmatched junction bases: 9. CDR1 LNHNV and CDR2 YYDKDF come from the germline V gene (reference sequence). The CDR3 sequence is 16 residues long.

J is TRBJ1-1 and V is TRBV6-2 or TRBV6-3; D is ambiguous. Trimming pared 5 bases from V and 8 bases from J, leaving 12 bases between. This CDR3 region has 12 residues. Germline V gives CDR1 MNHEY, CDR2 SVGEGT. The CDR3 region is CASSAHGPEAFF. The CDR3 DNA is TGTGCCAGCAGTGCTCACGGGCCCGAAGCTTTCTTT.